Below, 25 T cell receptor beta chains from the same sample are listed, as sequenced in a study of blood T cells in healthy people across ages. The use of a sample-barcoded 5' primer and a J-beta primer mix characterized a second PCR of roughly 7 to 11 cycles. TCRdb fed the 5' RACE reads into MiXCR, producing one record per CDR3 protein. This sample has fewer than 700,000 distinct CDR3 sequences, with 45% to 55% found just once. Sequencing was done on a sample of blood. The source is a man older than 75 in good health.

Only a few counts were recorded for this clonotype. The rearrangement joins TRBV5-5 to TRBJ2-2; 7 bases are a match to TRBD1. The CDR3 loop spans 16 amino acids. V was pared by 3 bases and J by 1 base, with 6 bases of the junction left unmatched. In germline, CDR1 is SGHKS, CDR2 YYEKEE (reference sequence). The CDR3 DNA reads as TGTGCCAGCAGCTCGGAAGGGGGCAGGAACACCGGGGAGCTGTTTTTT. Amino acid sequence: CASSSEGGRNTGELFF.

The chain links TRBV12-3 or TRBV12-4 to TRBJ2-5, with 12 positions matching TRBD1. CDR3 length equals 14 residues. With 6 bases clipped from V and 11 bases from J, the junction kept 10 bases outside the gene matches. In DNA form, the CDR3 reads TGTGCCAGCAGCCAACCGGGACAGGGGGCGAAGCAGTACTTC. This sequence encodes CASSQPGQGAKQYF.

The V and J genes are TRBV7-2 and TRBJ2-3; D not resolved. The germline V and J ends were trimmed by 2 bases and 6 bases, with 9 bases remaining between them. The CDR3 totals 13 residues. CDR1 and CDR2 from the germline V gene are SGHTA and FQGNSA. CDR3 region: CASSLRASDTQYF. CDR3 sequence (DNA): TGTGCCAGCAGCTTACGGGCCTCGGATACGCAGTATTTT.

This sequence joins TRBV7-2 and TRBJ2-5; 8 bases line up with TRBD2. Trimming cost V 1 base and J 1 base; bases outside gene matches: 8. Per germline, CDR1 SGHTA and CDR2 FQGNSA. The CDR3 extends over 17 amino acids. CDR3 residues: CASSLVAGGGIQETQYF. The CDR3 coding sequence is TGTGCCAGCAGCTTAGTAGCTGGCGGGGGGATCCAAGAGACCCAGTACTTC.

This clonotype was seen more than once but under ten times. The chain recombines TRBV7-2 with TRBJ2-5, with D unresolved. There are 12 residues in the CDR3. Germline V gene data show CDR1 as SGHTA and CDR2 as FQGNSA. V gave up 3 bases and J gave up 5 bases, with 7 bases separating them. For the CDR3, the DNA is TGTGCCAGCAGCTTCCCCACGGAGACCCAGTACTTC. Protein sequence: CASSFPTETQYF.

Only a few counts were recorded for this clonotype. This chain connects TRBV6-6 to TRBJ2-2; D may match TRBD1 or TRBD2 (5 bases each). The germline CDR1 and CDR2 sequences are MNHNY and SVGAGI (reference sequence). Trimming removed 6 bases at V and 2 bases at J, with 16 bases between. The length of the CDR3 is 16 residues. CDR3 loop: CASSRGTALNTGELFF. Written as DNA, the CDR3 is TGTGCCAGCAGCCGAGGGACCGCGTTAAACACCGGGGAGCTGTTTTTT.

This rearrangement joins TRBV6-2 or TRBV6-3 to TRBJ1-4; a possible D gene is TRBD1 (5 bases). CDR1 MNHEY and CDR2 SVGEGT come from the germline V gene. V was pared by 6 bases and J by 8 bases, with 19 bases between. CDR3 length equals 15 residues. The CDR3 here is CASSESGQPEEKLFF. In DNA, the CDR3 is TGTGCCAGCAGCGAGTCGGGGCAGCCCGAGGAAAAACTGTTTTTT.

The J gene is TRBJ2-1, the V gene TRBV20-1; D possibly corresponds to TRBD2 (6 bases). The germline CDR1 and CDR2 sequences are DFQATT and SNEGSKA (reference sequence). Trimming stripped 3 bases from V and 9 bases from J, with 12 bases between. The CDR3 is 12 amino acids. CDR3 sequence reads: CSARAGIFEQFF. As DNA, the CDR3 is TGCAGTGCTAGGGCGGGAATCTTTGAGCAGTTCTTC.

This chain links TRBV20-1 with TRBJ2-7; D is unclear. V gave up 1 base and J gave up 7 bases, with 11 bases separating them. CDR1 and CDR2 from the germline V gene are DFQATT and SNEGSKA (reference sequence). The CDR3 covers 12 residues. CDR3 bases: TGCAGTGCTAGAGTGGGGTTCGGGGAGCAGTACTTC. Its protein product is CSARVGFGEQYF.

This clonotype was seen a few times. The V call is TRBV9, the J call TRBJ1-2, with D uncertain. This CDR3 comprises 15 residues. Trimming left V 0 bases short and J 2 bases short, with 11 bases between. In germline, CDR1 is SGDLS, CDR2 YYNGEE. CDR3 nucleotides: TGTGCCAGCAGCGTAGCGGCGGGCCCAAACTATGGCTACACCTTC. Protein sequence: CASSVAAGPNYGYTF.

There are a few counts of this clonotype. V and J are TRBV10-3 and TRBJ2-1, with 15 positions matching TRBD2. The CDR3 runs to 14 residues. Germline CDR1 and CDR2: ENHRY and SYGVKD. The V and J ends lost 10 bases and 6 bases, in that order; junction bases with no gene match: 4. The CDR3 DNA follows: TGTGCCACCGGACTAGCGGGGGGGGGCAATGAGCAGTTCTTC. Amino acid sequence: CATGLAGGGNEQFF.

V is TRBV7-9 and J is TRBJ2-4; a weak D match, TRBD1 (5 bases). The end of the DNA aligns better with TRBJ2-7, so the J call may be wrong. The CDR3 is 16 residues long. From germline, CDR1 is SEHNR and CDR2 FQNEAQ (reference sequence). The chain's CDR3 is CASSLGMGQAGYEQYF. In DNA form, the CDR3 reads TGTGCCAGCAGCTTAGGGATGGGGCAGGCAGGTTACGAGCAGTACTTC.

The gene calls are TRBV25-1 and TRBJ2-1, with 16 bases identical to TRBD2. The V gene's germline CDR1 is MGHDK and CDR2 SYGVNS. Trimming cost V 2 bases and J 8 bases; bases outside gene matches: 12. CDR3 size: 19 residues. The CDR3 nucleotides are TGTGCCAGCAGTGAAGGGCAGGGACTAGCGGGGGGGCACGGTTATGAGCAGTTCTTC. Its protein is CASSEGQGLAGGHGYEQFF.

The V gene is TRBV29-1, the J gene TRBJ1-2; the D gene is possibly TRBD1 (5 bases). The CDR3 sequence is 12 residues long. Per germline, CDR1 SQVTM and CDR2 ANQGSEA. The V end lost 6 bases, the J end lost 6 bases, and 14 bases lay between the germline ends. CDR3 bases: TGCAGCGTGGAAAGGGTAGGGGATGGCTACACCTTC. As protein: CSVERVGDGYTF. The full variable domain, rest sourced from reference TRBV29-1 and TRBJ1-2, is SAVISQKPSRDICQRGTSLTIQCQVDSQVTMMFWYRQQPGQSLTLIATANQGSEATYESGFVIDKFPISRPNLTFSTLTVSNMSPEDSSIYLCSVERVGDGYTFGSGTRLTVV.

This clonotype was detected ten times or more. This rearrangement joins TRBV6-6 to TRBJ2-7; tentatively, D is TRBD1 (5 bases). Trimming took 6 bases from V and 2 from J, leaving 14 bases between them. The CDR3 has 14 residues. Germline lookup yields CDR1 MNHNY and CDR2 SVGAGI (reference sequence). CDR3: CASREQGLPYEQYF. The CDR3 DNA sequence: TGTGCCAGCAGGGAGCAGGGTCTGCCCTACGAGCAGTACTTC.

This clonotype appeared once. The DNA for the CDR3 is TGTGCCAGCCACAGGGCGGAAGCCAAGAGATATCAGCCCCAGCATTTT. It specifies CASHRAEAKRYQPQHF. The J gene is TRBJ1-5, the V gene TRBV28; D may be TRBD1 (6 bases). Germline CDR1 and CDR2: MDHEN and SYDVKM. This CDR3 region has 16 residues. Trimming pared 8 bases from V and 5 bases from J, leaving 22 bases between.

The table lists this clonotype with a few counts. The rearrangement joins TRBV18 to TRBJ2-1, with D unresolved. The CDR3 is 15 residues long. Germline CDR1 KGHSH, CDR2 LQKENI. Trimming pared 3 bases from V and 8 bases from J, leaving 17 bases between. As DNA, the CDR3 is TGTGCCAGCTCACCCGGCCCTCGCGGTGTAGATGAGCAGTTCTTC. This codes for CASSPGPRGVDEQFF.

The table lists this clonotype with a few counts. V and J are TRBV3-1 and TRBJ2-7, with TRBD2 matching 10 bases. The V gene end was trimmed by 7 bases and the J gene end by 5 bases; junction bases not matched to a gene: 11. The germline gives CDR1 LGHDT, CDR2 YNNKEL (reference sequence). The CDR3 has 15 amino acids. The CDR3 reads CASTQSQREGNEQYF. The DNA for the CDR3 is TGTGCCAGCACCCAGTCCCAGCGGGAGGGAAACGAGCAGTACTTC.

This rearrangement joins TRBV29-1 to TRBJ2-1, with TRBD1 matching 10 bases. The V gene's germline CDR1 is SQVTM and CDR2 ANQGSEA. CDR3 length: 14 amino acids. Unmatched junction bases numbered 2, after V lost 3 bases and J lost 3 bases. CDR3 in DNA: TGCAGCGTTGATGGGACAGGGGTCTACAATGAGCAGTTCTTC. Its protein product is CSVDGTGVYNEQFF.

The chain uses TRBV7-3 and TRBJ1-4; D gene unclear. The CDR3 is made up of 14 amino acids. In germline, CDR1 is SGHTA, CDR2 FQGTGA. The V gene lost 3 bases and the J gene lost 6 bases, with 11 bases spanning the gap. The CDR3 loop reads CASSFWGIYEKLFF. CDR3 nucleotides: TGTGCCAGCAGCTTTTGGGGAATTTATGAAAAACTGTTTTTT.

This clonotype was recorded a few times. The V gene is TRBV5-5, the J gene TRBJ1-4; 7 bases align to TRBD1. This CDR3 comprises 15 residues. The germline V gene has CDR1 SGHKS and CDR2 YYEKEE (reference sequence). With 3 bases clipped from V and 5 bases from J, the junction kept 7 bases outside the gene matches. CDR3 coding DNA: TGTGCCAGCAGCTCCTCCGGGACAGAAAATGAAAAACTGTTTTTT. Its protein is CASSSSGTENEKLFF.

This clonotype was found a few times. The chain employs TRBV12-3 or TRBV12-4 and TRBJ2-5, with unresolved D. Trimming removed 4 bases from V and 2 bases from J, with 8 bases in between. The length of the CDR3 is 13 residues. CDR3 coding DNA: TGTGCCAGCAGTTCAAGCGTACAAGAGACCCAGTACTTC. The encoded protein is CASSSSVQETQYF.

This CDR3 reads CASSKTADRDLGYGYTF. In DNA form, the CDR3 reads TGTGCCAGCAGCAAAACTGCGGACAGGGATCTCGGTTATGGCTACACCTTC. This chain links TRBV5-6 with TRBJ1-2; 8 bases agree with TRBD1. Germline V CDR1 and CDR2: SGHDT, YYEEEE. The ends lost 4 bases at V and 5 bases at J; junction bases unmatched: 16. This CDR3 has 17 amino acids. The whole variable domain, filled in from reference TRBV5-6 and TRBJ1-2, reads DAGVTQSPTHLIKTRGQQVTLRCSPKSGHDTVSWYQQALGQGPQFIFQYYEEEERQRGNFPDRFSGHQFPNYSSELNVNALLLGDSALYLCASSKTADRDLGYGYTFGSGTRLTVV.

The CDR3 sequence: CATSRELAASYNEQFF. For the CDR3, the DNA is TGTGCCACCAGCAGAGAGCTAGCGGCCTCCTACAATGAGCAGTTCTTC. The chain combines TRBV15 with TRBJ2-1; the match to TRBD2 covers 7 bases. This CDR3 has 16 residues. V shed 0 bases and J 0 bases; nucleotides not matched to a gene: 2. The V gene's germline CDR1 is LNHNV and CDR2 YYDKDF (reference sequence).

This clonotype was counted at least ten times. The chain is built from TRBV20-1 and TRBJ2-7; TRBD1 matches 10 bases. The germline V gene has CDR1 DFQATT and CDR2 SNEGSKA (reference sequence). J lost 6 bases, V lost 6 bases, and 8 bases had no gene match. The CDR3 sequence is 13 residues long. CDR3 amino acids: CSATGTGVLEQYF. The CDR3 DNA sequence: TGCAGTGCCACCGGGACAGGGGTACTCGAGCAGTACTTC.